The rows below give T cell receptor beta chains drawn from one sample of a study of regulatory T cells in long-lasting Graves disease. In TCRdb, the multiplex PCR reads were re-called with MiXCR into one record per CDR3 protein. This sample has around 250,000 distinct CDR3 sequences; just over 20% occur once, and the top ten carry roughly 14%. The sample consisted of peripheral blood mononuclear cells (PBMCs), taken at new diagnosis, from a patient treated with antithyroid drugs. These receptors were taken from a female donor with Graves disease. Both conserved end residues are part of each CDR3. The order of the fields is clone size, J gene, D gene, V gene, CDR3 protein, CDR3 DNA. A D gene is named only where the DNA matches it firmly. The size field is filled for only some rows; it gives once, few, many or a size class.

clone size: few; J gene: TRBJ1-4; D gene: NA; V gene: TRBV6-1; CDR3 protein: CASAGEKLFF; CDR3 DNA: TGTGCCAGCGCGGGCGAAAAACTGTTTTTT
clone size: many; J gene: TRBJ1-2; D gene: NA; V gene: TRBV6-1; CDR3 protein: CASLPSGQPLTNYGYTF; CDR3 DNA: TGTGCCAGCCTACCCTCGGGACAACCACTAACTAACTATGGCTACACCTTC
clone size: many; J gene: TRBJ2-7; D gene: TRBD2; V gene: TRBV20-1; CDR3 protein: CSARVGGSSYEQYF; CDR3 DNA: TGCAGTGCTAGAGTGGGGGGGAGCTCCTACGAGCAGTACTTC
clone size: many; J gene: TRBJ2-3; D gene: NA; V gene: TRBV14; CDR3 protein: CASSQTLDATDTQYF; CDR3 DNA: TGTGCCAGCAGCCAGACGCTGGACGCCACAGATACGCAGTATTTT
clone size: many; J gene: TRBJ2-2; D gene: TRBD2; V gene: TRBV20-1; CDR3 protein: CSAQTSGGPHGELFF; CDR3 DNA: TGCAGTGCTCAGACATCGGGAGGGCCGCACGGGGAGCTGTTTTTT
clone size: many; J gene: TRBJ1-5; D gene: NA; V gene: TRBV6-1; CDR3 protein: CASTPGRNQPQHF; CDR3 DNA: TGTGCCAGCACACCGGGCCGCAATCAGCCCCAGCATTTT
clone size: many; J gene: TRBJ1-5; D gene: TRBD1; V gene: TRBV5-6; CDR3 protein: CASSLAAGTGTIQPQHF; CDR3 DNA: TGTGCCAGCAGCTTGGCCGCCGGGACAGGGACCATTCAGCCCCAGCATTTT
clone size: few; J gene: TRBJ2-1; D gene: NA; V gene: TRBV19; CDR3 protein: CASSIYPNREQFF; CDR3 DNA: TGTGCCAGTAGTATATACCCCAATCGTGAGCAGTTCTTC
clone size: many; J gene: TRBJ2-1; D gene: TRBD2; V gene: TRBV5-1; CDR3 protein: CASSLVGLAGDEQFF; CDR3 DNA: TGCGCCAGCAGCTTGGTGGGCCTAGCGGGAGATGAGCAGTTCTTC
clone size: NA; J gene: TRBJ2-3; D gene: TRBD2; V gene: TRBV4-1; CDR3 protein: CASSQDGAGGSTDTQYF; CDR3 DNA: TGCGCCAGCAGCCAAGATGGAGCGGGGGGCAGCACAGATACGCAGTATTTT
clone size: many; J gene: TRBJ2-3; D gene: TRBD2; V gene: TRBV20-1; CDR3 protein: CSARTSIKAQYF; CDR3 DNA: TGCAGTGCTAGGACTAGCATCAAAGCGCAGTATTTT
clone size: NA; J gene: TRBJ2-7; D gene: TRBD1; V gene: TRBV28; CDR3 protein: CASSLGQGVVEQYF; CDR3 DNA: TGTGCCAGCAGTTTAGGACAGGGGGTCGTCGAGCAGTACTTC
clone size: many; J gene: TRBJ1-5; D gene: NA; V gene: TRBV5-1; CDR3 protein: CASSLQGYSNQPQHF; CDR3 DNA: TGTGCCAGCAGCCTACAGGGATATAGCAATCAGCCCCAGCATTTT
clone size: many; J gene: TRBJ2-7; D gene: NA; V gene: TRBV20-1; CDR3 protein: CSAPSGVVYEQYF; CDR3 DNA: TGCAGTGCCCCGTCGGGGGTGGTCTACGAGCAGTACTTC
clone size: many; J gene: TRBJ2-6; D gene: NA; V gene: TRBV5-1; CDR3 protein: CASSLVVTGANVLTF; CDR3 DNA: TGCGCCAGCAGCTTGGTGGTAACTGGGGCCAACGTCCTGACTTTC
clone size: NA; J gene: TRBJ1-5; D gene: TRBD1; V gene: TRBV18; CDR3 protein: CASSPRDNRGGNQPQHF; CDR3 DNA: TGTGCCAGCTCACCACGTGATAACAGGGGAGGCAATCAGCCCCAGCATTTT
clone size: many; J gene: TRBJ2-1; D gene: NA; V gene: TRBV20-1; CDR3 protein: CSARVGENSYNEQFF; CDR3 DNA: TGCAGTGCTAGAGTTGGGGAAAACTCCTACAATGAGCAGTTCTTC
clone size: many; J gene: TRBJ2-1; D gene: NA; V gene: TRBV11-2; CDR3 protein: CASSLRQSYNEQFF; CDR3 DNA: TGTGCCAGCAGCCTAAGACAGTCCTACAATGAGCAGTTCTTC
clone size: many; J gene: TRBJ2-2; D gene: TRBD1; V gene: TRBV9; CDR3 protein: CASSATGGTGELFF; CDR3 DNA: TGTGCCAGCAGCGCGACAGGGGGCACCGGGGAGCTGTTTTTT
clone size: many; J gene: TRBJ2-1; D gene: NA; V gene: TRBV7-3; CDR3 protein: CASSLTGDGYNEQFF; CDR3 DNA: TGTGCCAGCAGCTTAACGGGGGACGGCTACAATGAGCAGTTCTTC
clone size: NA; J gene: TRBJ2-1; D gene: TRBD2; V gene: TRBV2; CDR3 protein: CASSAETSGDPSYNEQFF; CDR3 DNA: TGTGCCAGCAGCGCTGAGACTAGCGGGGACCCTTCCTACAATGAGCAGTTCTTC
clone size: many; J gene: TRBJ2-2; D gene: TRBD2; V gene: TRBV3-1; CDR3 protein: CASSQDAGGPTGELFF; CDR3 DNA: TGTGCCAGCAGCCAAGACGCGGGAGGGCCCACCGGGGAGCTGTTTTTT
clone size: many; J gene: TRBJ2-5; D gene: TRBD1; V gene: TRBV5-1; CDR3 protein: CASSPQTGTAQETQYF; CDR3 DNA: TGCGCCAGCAGCCCCCAAACCGGGACAGCCCAAGAGACCCAGTACTTC
clone size: many; J gene: TRBJ2-1; D gene: NA; V gene: TRBV7-2; CDR3 protein: CASSLVPAGRRYNEQFF; CDR3 DNA: TGTGCCAGCAGCTTGGTTCCAGCGGGTAGGCGTTACAATGAGCAGTTCTTC
clone size: few; J gene: TRBJ2-3; D gene: NA; V gene: TRBV6-2/TRBV6-3; CDR3 protein: CASRGVNGALTTQYF; CDR3 DNA: TGTGCCAGCAGGGGTGTGAACGGGGCCCTTACTACGCAGTATTTT
clone size: many; J gene: TRBJ1-2; D gene: NA; V gene: TRBV6-5; CDR3 protein: CASSYTGTLNYGYTF; CDR3 DNA: TGTGCCAGCAGTTACACCGGGACACTAAACTATGGCTACACCTTC
clone size: many; J gene: TRBJ2-1; D gene: TRBD2; V gene: TRBV9; CDR3 protein: CASSVEPGLAGDSEQFF; CDR3 DNA: TGTGCCAGCAGCGTAGAGCCCGGACTAGCGGGAGACAGTGAGCAGTTCTTC
clone size: many; J gene: TRBJ2-3; D gene: TRBD2; V gene: TRBV12-3/TRBV12-4; CDR3 protein: CASSPREGRGADTQYF; CDR3 DNA: TGTGCCAGCAGCCCCCGGGAGGGGCGGGGGGCAGATACGCAGTATTTT
clone size: NA; J gene: TRBJ2-3; D gene: TRBD2; V gene: TRBV20-1; CDR3 protein: CSAETSGPDTQYF; CDR3 DNA: TGCAGTGCTGAGACTAGCGGGCCAGATACGCAGTATTTT
clone size: many; J gene: TRBJ2-5; D gene: NA; V gene: TRBV10-3; CDR3 protein: CAISESRETQYF; CDR3 DNA: TGTGCCATCAGTGAGTCGAGAGAGACCCAGTACTTC
clone size: few; J gene: TRBJ2-6; D gene: NA; V gene: TRBV5-1; CDR3 protein: CASSLESPENVLTF; CDR3 DNA: TGCGCCAGCAGCTTGGAGTCCCCCGAGAACGTCCTGACTTTC
clone size: many; J gene: TRBJ2-1; D gene: TRBD2; V gene: TRBV9; CDR3 protein: CASSVGGRSYNEQFF; CDR3 DNA: TGTGCCAGCAGCGTGGGCGGGAGGTCCTACAATGAGCAGTTCTTC
clone size: many; J gene: TRBJ2-7; D gene: NA; V gene: TRBV28; CDR3 protein: CASSPGQRTLSYEQYF; CDR3 DNA: TGTGCCAGCAGCCCGGGACAACGAACCCTCTCCTACGAGCAGTACTTC
clone size: many; J gene: TRBJ1-1; D gene: NA; V gene: TRBV6-2/TRBV6-3; CDR3 protein: CASSPTSMNTEAFF; CDR3 DNA: TGTGCCAGCAGTCCTACCAGCATGAACACTGAAGCTTTCTTT
clone size: many; J gene: TRBJ2-1; D gene: NA; V gene: TRBV20-1; CDR3 protein: CSARDQVAGMYNEQFF; CDR3 DNA: TGCAGTGCTAGAGATCAGGTTGCGGGAATGTACAATGAGCAGTTCTTC
clone size: many; J gene: TRBJ2-4; D gene: TRBD1; V gene: TRBV20-1; CDR3 protein: CSAYDRVGKNIQYF; CDR3 DNA: TGCAGTGCTTACGACAGGGTTGGCAAAAACATTCAGTACTTC
clone size: few; J gene: TRBJ1-1; D gene: NA; V gene: TRBV14; CDR3 protein: CASSQDLGGINTEAFF; CDR3 DNA: TGTGCCAGCAGCCAAGACCTTGGGGGGATAAACACTGAAGCTTTCTTT